This T cell receptor (beta chain) originates from a study of blood T cell repertoires in COVID-19. Here immunoSEQ multiplex PCR was the method, and the copy in TCRdb shows in-frame clones only, minus some. The table has tens of thousands of clones, roughly 89% seen once; the top ten hold 5% to 6.5%. The CDR3 is made up of 16 amino acids. V lost 1 base, J lost 3 bases, and 16 bases lay in between. Germline loops: CDR1 MDHEN, CDR2 SYDVKM. The sequence came from a woman over 75 with active COVID-19. The genes are TRBV28 and TRBJ2-7, with D perhaps matching TRBD2 (7 bases). Sequencing used peripheral blood. This chain's CDR3 is CASSLSGEGEGYEQYF. The CDR3 region has the DNA TGTGCCAGCAGTTTATCAGGGGAGGGAGAGGGCTACGAGCAGTACTTC.